This TCR beta chain was documented in a study of cytomegalovirus exposure and HLA in healthy donors. Study details: A subsequent analysis reported that the roughly 120 validation repertoires were produced on the same platform that had also been used for the 666 first-cohort repertoires.

Study-level points and caveats: According to a subsequent analysis, TCR clusters identified in the first cohort showed a tendency to co-occur across the 120 validation repertoires. The authors confirmed in vitro that a few CMV-associated chains were specific for CMV antigens.

Points on this clone: Its matching antigen is unknown.

Unmatched junction bases numbered 2, after V lost 0 bases and J lost 4 bases. The CDR3 loop spans 14 amino acids. CDR1 is SGHDT, CDR2 YYEEEE, per germline. TCRdb keeps only in-frame clones here, not all; method: immunoSEQ multiplex PCR. The table has 230,000 or so clones, about 91% seen once. The approximately 130-subject validation cohort, separate from the 666-subject first cohort, included the donors. The chain is built from TRBV5-6 and TRBJ2-7; 9 nucleotides agree with TRBD1. The specimen was PBMCs. This sequence originates from a woman aged 18-29 years in good health and CMV-seronegative. The CDR3 sequence: CASSLVGQGYEQYF. For the CDR3, the DNA is TGTGCCAGCAGCTTGGTGGGACAGGGATACGAGCAGTACTTC. Drawing the rest from reference TRBV5-6 and TRBJ2-7, the complete variable domain is DAGVTQSPTHLIKTRGQQVTLRCSPKSGHDTVSWYQQALGQGPQFIFQYYEEEERQRGNFPDRFSGHQFPNYSSELNVNALLLGDSALYLCASSLVGQGYEQYFGPGTRLTVT.